This T cell receptor beta chain was obtained from a study of Ad26.COV2.S vaccination and SARS-CoV-2 variants. Profiling relied on immunoSEQ multiplex PCR, and the TCRdb table lists in-frame clones only, not all of them. The table shows about 480,000 clones, with around 85% occurring only once. Turning to this clone: Additional DNA sequences in this sample encode the identical CDR3.

Documented treatment: over 15 received Ad26.COV2.S at low or high dose, single or two shots; several received placebo; per-sample allocation not given. Specimens were obtained on day 63 following the first vaccine or placebo injection. Trimming pared 0 bases from V and 6 bases from J, leaving 9 bases between. The CDR3 is 13 residues long. CDR1 GTSNPN and CDR2 SVGIG come from the germline V gene (reference sequence). The source was peripheral blood, collected in a trial of Ad26.COV2.S vaccine versus placebo. This clonotype was sampled from a person between 18 and 65 years old who received the Ad26.COV2.S COVID-19 vaccine or a placebo. The chain combines TRBV30 with TRBJ1-5, with D possibly matching TRBD1 (5 bases). CDR3 loop: CAWSVGAGQPQHF. DNA of the CDR3: TGTGCCTGGAGTGTAGGGGCTGGTCAGCCCCAGCATTTT.